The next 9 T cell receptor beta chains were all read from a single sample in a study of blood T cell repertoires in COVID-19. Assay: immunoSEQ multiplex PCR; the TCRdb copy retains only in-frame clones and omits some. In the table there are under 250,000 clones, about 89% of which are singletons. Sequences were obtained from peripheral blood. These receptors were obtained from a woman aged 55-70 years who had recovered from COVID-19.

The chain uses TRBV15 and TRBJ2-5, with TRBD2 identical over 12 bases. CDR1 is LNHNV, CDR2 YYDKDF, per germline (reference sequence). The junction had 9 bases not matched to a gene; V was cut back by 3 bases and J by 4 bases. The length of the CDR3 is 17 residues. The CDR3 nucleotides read TGTGCCACCAGCAGCGGGACTAGCGGGTTAAGGGGAGAGACCCAGTACTTC. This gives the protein CATSSGTSGLRGETQYF.

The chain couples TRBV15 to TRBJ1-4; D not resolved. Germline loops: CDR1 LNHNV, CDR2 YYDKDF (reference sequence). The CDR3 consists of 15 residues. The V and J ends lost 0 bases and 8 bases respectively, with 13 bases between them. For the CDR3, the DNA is TGTGCCACCAGCAGAGATTTATCGGGGAAGGAAAAACTGTTTTTT. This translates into CATSRDLSGKEKLFF.

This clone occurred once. The CDR3 is CASLTGSNQPQHF. DNA of the CDR3: TGTGCCAGCCTGACAGGGAGCAATCAGCCCCAGCATTTT. This sequence joins TRBV6-5 and TRBJ1-5, with 7 bases matching TRBD1. V gave up 8 bases and J gave up 1 base; unmatched junction bases: 2. Germline assignment: CDR1 MNHEY and CDR2 SVGAGI. This CDR3 comprises 13 residues.

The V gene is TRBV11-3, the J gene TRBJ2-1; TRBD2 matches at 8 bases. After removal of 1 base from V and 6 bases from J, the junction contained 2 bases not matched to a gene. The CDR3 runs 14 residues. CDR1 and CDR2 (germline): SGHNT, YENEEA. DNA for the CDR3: TGTGCCAGCAGCTTAGGACTAGCGAGCAATGAGCAGTTCTTC. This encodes CASSLGLASNEQFF.

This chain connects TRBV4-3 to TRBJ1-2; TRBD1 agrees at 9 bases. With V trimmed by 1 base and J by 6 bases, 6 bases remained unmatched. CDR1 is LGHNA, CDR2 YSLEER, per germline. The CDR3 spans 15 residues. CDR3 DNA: TGCGCCAGCAGCCAAGTAGGGCGGGACAGGGATGGCTACACCTTC. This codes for CASSQVGRDRDGYTF.

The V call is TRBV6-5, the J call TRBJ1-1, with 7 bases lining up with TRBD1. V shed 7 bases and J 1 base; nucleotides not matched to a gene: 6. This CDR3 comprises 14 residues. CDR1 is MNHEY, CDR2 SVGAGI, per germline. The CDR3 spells CASTKDRRNTEAFF. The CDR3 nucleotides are TGTGCCAGCACGAAGGACAGGAGGAACACTGAAGCTTTCTTT.

This CDR3 is CASSYSVAGGPDTQYF. The CDR3 bases are TGTGCCAGCAGTTACTCGGTAGCGGGGGGCCCAGATACGCAGTATTTT. The J gene is TRBJ2-3, the V gene TRBV6-5; 10 bases are a match to TRBD2. The germline V gene encodes CDR1 MNHEY and CDR2 SVGAGI. The CDR3 runs 16 residues. V gave up 0 bases and J gave up 4 bases; unmatched junction bases: 4.

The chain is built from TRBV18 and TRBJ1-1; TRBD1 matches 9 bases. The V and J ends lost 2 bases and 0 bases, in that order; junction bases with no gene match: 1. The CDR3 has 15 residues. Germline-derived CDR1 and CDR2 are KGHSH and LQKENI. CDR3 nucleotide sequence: TGTGCCAGCTCACCAACAGGGGGCCTGAACACTGAAGCTTTCTTT. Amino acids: CASSPTGGLNTEAFF.

The CDR3 bases are TGTGCCAGCAGCTCCCGGGCAGGGGGCAGAGAGACCCAGTACTTC. Protein product: CASSSRAGGRETQYF. The chain recombines TRBV7-3 with TRBJ2-5; 8 bases fit TRBD1. Germline V gives CDR1 SGHTA, CDR2 FQGTGA. This CDR3 region has 15 residues. V was clipped by 4 bases and J by 4 bases; unmatched bases: 8.